Presented here are 5 T cell receptor beta chains from one specimen sequenced in a study of T cells in localized non-small cell lung cancer. The protocol was immunoSEQ multiplex PCR, while the TCRdb copy is restricted to in-frame clones and leaves out a portion. The sample lists 10,000 to 13,000 clones, 70% to 85% occurring once. This sample comprised peripheral blood, obtained before any cancer treatment. Receptors were obtained from a male donor at least 60 years old with stage I lung adenocarcinoma.

The chain has TRBV19 and TRBJ1-2, with unresolved D. Per germline, CDR1 LNHDA and CDR2 SQIVND (reference sequence). The CDR3 consists of 12 residues. Trimming cost V 1 base and J 8 bases, with 8 bases left between them. In nucleotides, the CDR3 is TGTGCCAGTAGTATAGGGGCGGCCGGCTACACCTTC. Translation gives CASSIGAAGYTF.

The chain uses TRBV6-6 and TRBJ2-7; tentatively, D is TRBD1 (5 bases). The CDR3 runs 14 residues. Trimming left V 7 bases short and J 3 bases short, with 16 bases between. The germline V gene has CDR1 MNHNY and CDR2 SVGAGI (reference sequence). CDR3 protein: CASKLSGNHYEQYF. In DNA, the CDR3 is TGTGCCAGCAAGCTTTCAGGGAATCACTACGAGCAGTACTTC.

The chain has TRBV11-2 and TRBJ2-3, with D unclear. The CDR3 length is 14 residues. V shed 1 base and J shed 5 bases, with 10 bases lying between them. Per germline, CDR1 SGHAT and CDR2 FQNNGV. CDR3 sequence: CASSLGGPIDTQYF. Here the CDR3 DNA reads TGTGCCAGCAGCTTAGGTGGGCCGATAGATACGCAGTATTTT.

This clone is a singleton in its sample. The V gene is TRBV2, the J gene TRBJ2-3; 9 positions match TRBD1. Germline lookup yields CDR1 SNHLY and CDR2 FYNNEI. Germline trimming cut 5 bases from V and 6 bases from J; bases unmatched to any gene: 6. The CDR3 length is 14 residues. This chain's CDR3 is CASSPRTGEDTQYF. As DNA, the CDR3 is TGTGCCAGCAGTCCCCGGACAGGGGAGGATACGCAGTATTTT.

This chain links TRBV5-5 with TRBJ1-3; D ambiguous. CDR1 SGHKS and CDR2 YYEKEE come from the germline V gene (reference sequence). Trimming stripped 4 bases from V and 0 bases from J, with 14 bases between. This CDR3 comprises 16 residues. DNA for the CDR3: TGTGCCAGCAGCCTCCGACGGGAAATCTCTGGAAACACCATATATTTT. It translates to CASSLRREISGNTIYF.